This record looks at one T cell receptor (beta chain) sequence and its context. Its target antigen remains unknown. Within one base of it there is no much larger clone, and no base qualities were kept. This sample is part of a study of T cell responses to AZD1222 COVID-19 vaccine (dated by TCRdb to about 2021). About the study as a whole: A total of 230 to 250 trial participants underwent TCR sequencing, of whom roughly 210 received two doses of AZD1222 and about 25 received two doses of the MenACWY control vaccine. Trial participants were enrolled by age into subgroups of 18-55, 56-69 and 70-plus years, and around 150, 29 and 61 TCR-sequenced participants, respectively, were included in these subgroups.

What the work shows at the level of the full study, not this receptor alone: Participants were mostly white British and included more females than males, and it was suggested by the authors that clonal diversity may have been underestimated. In the small 56-69-year group, the increase in depth fell short of significance, most likely because of low power. Because no day 14 peak-response samples were available, the repertoires could be characterized only after the peak T cell response. After two AZD1222 doses, spike-specific TCR breadth and depth were significantly higher than at day 0 and than in MenACWY recipients. The whole spike protein was spanned by vaccine-associated CD4 TCRs, and dominant responses were seen in regions 160-218 and 743-854. Conclusions about previously exposed vaccinees were limited because only a handful of AZD1222 recipients were SARS-CoV-2 seropositive at baseline. Nearly half of unique spike-specific TCRs reportedly recognized epitopes outside regions mutated in the B.1.351 and B.1.1.7 variants.

The CDR3 regions of human TCRbeta chains were analyzed by immunosequencing. As for the authors' bioinformatics: TCRs in the repertoires were compared against a reference library of SARS-CoV-2-specific TCRs that had been generated with the MIRA antigen-specificity platform. Breadth meant the fraction of unique TCRs that were SARS-CoV-2-associated, whereas depth meant the fraction of total T cells that were SARS-CoV-2-associated. Using the MIRA data, each spike-specific TCR was assigned both to the spike region to which the TCR was reactive and to a CD4 or CD8 class. Log10-transformed breadth and depth values were compared by one-way ANOVA with Sidak's multiple comparisons tests. TCRdb mirrors the immuneACCESS table, restricted to in-frame sequences. Some clones are absent from its copies; in checked studies, under half trace to an unresolved V gene, and the reason for the others is unknown. The V and J calls and clone size come from that table; D and trimming were worked out from the DNA. For this sample the table gives 140,000 to 150,000 clones, of which approximately 90% were detected only once. The ten largest clones represent 2.8% of the sample.

Taken with the paper, the label for time point translates to: baseline before first vaccination. What the treatment or condition label conveys for this sample: meningococcal conjugate vaccine given as trial control. Vaccinee samples came from UK trials COV001 and COV002, including a single-blind randomized controlled phase 2/3 trial of AZD1222 (ChAdOx1 nCoV-19) in healthy adults. Trial participant PBMC samples were collected at day 0 and day 28 after the second dose for TCRbeta chain sequencing. Relative to germline, V is 1 base shorter and J is 2 bases shorter, with 12 bases between their ends. The germline V gene encodes CDR1 LGHNA and CDR2 YNFKEQ. Spanning cysteine to phenylalanine, the CDR3 consists of 16 amino acids. Left in the record is the CDR3 DNA by itself, 48 bases read in frame from the first base.

The source was peripheral blood, collected on day 0 of MenACWY control vaccination. The sequence derives from an adult in good health. Rearrangement joined TRBV4-2 to TRBJ1-5, with a weak D call of TRBD1 (5 bases match). CDR3 region: CASSQGQGVGNQPQHF. In nucleotides, the sequence is TGTGCCAGCAGCCAAGGTCAGGGCGTGGGCAATCAGCCCCAGCATTTT.